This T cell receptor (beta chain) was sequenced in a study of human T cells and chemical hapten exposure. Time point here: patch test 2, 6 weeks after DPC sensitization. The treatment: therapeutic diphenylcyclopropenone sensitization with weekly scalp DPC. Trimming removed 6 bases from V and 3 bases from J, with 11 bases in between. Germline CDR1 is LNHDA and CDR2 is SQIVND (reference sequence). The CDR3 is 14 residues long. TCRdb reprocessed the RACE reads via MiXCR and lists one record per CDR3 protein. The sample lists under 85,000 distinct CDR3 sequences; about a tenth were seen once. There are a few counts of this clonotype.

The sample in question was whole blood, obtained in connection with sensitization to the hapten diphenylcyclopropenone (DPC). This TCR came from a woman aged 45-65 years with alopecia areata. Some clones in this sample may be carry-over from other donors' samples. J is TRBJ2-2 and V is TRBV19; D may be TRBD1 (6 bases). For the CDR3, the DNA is TGTGCCAGTAGGTGGGGGCGTCACACCGGGGAGCTGTTTTTT. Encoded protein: CASRWGRHTGELFF.